Here is one T cell receptor beta chain with its context. This entry comes from a study of blood T cell repertoires in COVID-19. Study-level information: Both acute and convalescent COVID-19 samples were obtained from the United States, Italy and Spain.

The CDR3 spans 13 residues. From germline, CDR1 is LNHDA and CDR2 SQIVND (reference sequence). Trimming left V 4 bases short and J 2 bases short, with 9 bases between. Per the authors' pipeline: Nucleated cell number was recorded as an estimate derived from reference gene primer amplification. Assay used: immunoSEQ multiplex PCR; TCRdb lists only in-frame clones, some missing. That table gives V, J and clone size, and the DNA gave D and trimming. Here the sample spans about 130,000 clones, approximately 80% being singletons. The V and J genes are TRBV19 and TRBJ2-7; D ambiguous. This TCR was sampled from a man in his 60s who had recovered from COVID-19. The sequenced sample was peripheral blood. For the CDR3, the DNA is TGTGCCAGTAGTACGGCGGTCACCTACGAGCAGTACTTC. Encoded protein: CASSTAVTYEQYF.